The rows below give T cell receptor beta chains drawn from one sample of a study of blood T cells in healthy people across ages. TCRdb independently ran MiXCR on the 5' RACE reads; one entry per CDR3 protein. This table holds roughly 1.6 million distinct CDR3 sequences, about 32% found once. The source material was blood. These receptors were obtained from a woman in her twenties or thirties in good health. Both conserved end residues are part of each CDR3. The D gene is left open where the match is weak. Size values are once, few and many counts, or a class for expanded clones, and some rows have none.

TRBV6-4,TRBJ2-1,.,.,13,TGTGCCAGCAGTGAAGACGGGGAGGTCGGGCAGTTCTTC,CASSEDGEVGQFF
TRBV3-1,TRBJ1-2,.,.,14,TGTGCCAGCAGCCAAGGGGGATTTAGAGATGGCTACACCTTC,CASSQGGFRDGYTF
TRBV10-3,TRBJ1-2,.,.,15,TGTGCCATCAGTGCACTAAAACGGGGCTTATATGGCTACACCTTC,CAISALKRGLYGYTF
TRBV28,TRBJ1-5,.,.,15,TGTGCCAGCATGTCGGACAGCTATAGCAATCAGCCCCAGCATTTT,CASMSDSYSNQPQHF
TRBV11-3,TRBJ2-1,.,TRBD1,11,TGTGCCAGCCAGGGGGACAGGGAGCAGTTCTTC,CASQGDREQFF
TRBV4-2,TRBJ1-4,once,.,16,TGTGCCAGCAGCCCCGTACCGGGATCTTCGAACGAAAAACTGTTTTTT,CASSPVPGSSNEKLFF
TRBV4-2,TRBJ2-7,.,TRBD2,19,TGTGCCAGCAGCCAAGCGGCGGCTAGCGGGAACAAAGGGTCCTACGAGCAGTACTTC,CASSQAAASGNKGSYEQYF
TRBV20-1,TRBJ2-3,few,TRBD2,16,TGCAGTGCACAGTACATCGGACTAGAAAACACAGATACGCAGTATTTT,CSAQYIGLENTDTQYF
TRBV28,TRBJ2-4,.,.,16,TGTGCCAGCAGTTTAATCGGGAATATGGCCAAAAACATTCAGTACTTC,CASSLIGNMAKNIQYF
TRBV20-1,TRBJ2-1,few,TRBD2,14,TGCAGTGCCCTAGGGCTAGCGGGAGATAATGAGCAGTTCTTC,CSALGLAGDNEQFF
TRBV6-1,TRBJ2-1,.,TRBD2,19,TGTGCCAGCAGTATGACCGGGACTAGCGGCCTTAGGGGCTACAATGAGCAGTTCTTC,CASSMTGTSGLRGYNEQFF
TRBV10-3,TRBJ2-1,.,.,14,TGTGCCATCACCCCGGACCAAGACTACAATGAGCAGTTCTTC,CAITPDQDYNEQFF
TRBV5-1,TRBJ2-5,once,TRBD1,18,TGCGCCAGCAGCCCGGGACAGGGAACGAAATTAAACCAAGAGACCCAGTACTTC,CASSPGQGTKLNQETQYF
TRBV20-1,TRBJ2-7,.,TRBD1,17,TGCAGTGCTCCCCCGGGGGGGACAGGGGAATTTTTGCACGAGCAGTACTTC,CSAPPGGTGEFLHEQYF
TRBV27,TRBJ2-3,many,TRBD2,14,TGTGCCAGCAGACCAGGACTAGTCTCAGATACGCAGTATTTT,CASRPGLVSDTQYF
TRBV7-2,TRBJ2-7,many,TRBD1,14,TGTGCCAGCAGCCGGGGACAGGGGAGTAGCGAGCAGTACTTC,CASSRGQGSSEQYF
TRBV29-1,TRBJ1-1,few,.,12,TGCAGCGTTGTAGACGCCGACACTGAAGCTTTCTTT,CSVVDADTEAFF
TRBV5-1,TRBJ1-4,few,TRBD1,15,TGCGCCAGCAGCTCGGAAGCAGGGGGTGATGAAAAACTGTTTTTT,CASSSEAGGDEKLFF
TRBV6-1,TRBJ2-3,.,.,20,TGTGCCAGCCAACGGCCCGGAGGGCTCAGTCAACACCTTAGGACAGATACGCAGTATTTT,CASQRPGGLSQHLRTDTQYF
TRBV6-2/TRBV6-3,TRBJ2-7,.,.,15,TGTGCCAGCAGTTACTCGCGACAATCCCCCTACGAGCAGTACTTC,CASSYSRQSPYEQYF
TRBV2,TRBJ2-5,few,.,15,TGTGCCAGCAGTGAAGCGGGCCTAGCGAAAGAGACCCAGTACTTC,CASSEAGLAKETQYF
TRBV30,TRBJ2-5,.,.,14,TGTGCCTGGAGTTCCCCCCCCGGTGTGGAGACCCAGTACTTC,CAWSSPPGVETQYF
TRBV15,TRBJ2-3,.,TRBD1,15,TGTGCCACCAGCAGAGGGGACAGGGTTACAGATACGCAGTATTTT,CATSRGDRVTDTQYF
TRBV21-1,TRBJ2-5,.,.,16,TGTGCCAGCAGCAAAACGCCCCCGGGATTCCAAGAGACCCAGTACTTC,CASSKTPPGFQETQYF
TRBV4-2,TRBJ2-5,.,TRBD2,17,TGTGCCAGCAGCCAGGAAAGCAGCGGGAGTTTTAGTGAGACCCAGTACTTC,CASSQESSGSFSETQYF
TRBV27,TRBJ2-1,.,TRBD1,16,TGTGCCAGCAGTTCGGGGACCGGGACAGGGGTCAATGAGCAGTTCTTC,CASSSGTGTGVNEQFF
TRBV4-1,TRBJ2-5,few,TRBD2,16,TGCGCCAGCAGCCAACTCAGACTAGCGGTCCAAGAGACCCAGTACTTC,CASSQLRLAVQETQYF
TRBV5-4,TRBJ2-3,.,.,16,TGTGCTAGCAGCTTGCCTAGTCGCGGGTTCACAGATACGCAGTATTTT,CASSLPSRGFTDTQYF
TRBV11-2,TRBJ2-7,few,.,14,TGTGCCAGCAGCTTAGAATATGGAACCTACGAGCAGTACTTC,CASSLEYGTYEQYF
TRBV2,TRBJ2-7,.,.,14,TGTGCCAGCAGGGGCGGGGCCGCCTACAATGAGCAGTACTTC,CASRGGAAYNEQYF
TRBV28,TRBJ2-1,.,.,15,TGTGCCAGCAGCGACGCCGGGACTGCATACAATGAGCAGTTCTTC,CASSDAGTAYNEQFF
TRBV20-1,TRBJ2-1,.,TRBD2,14,TGCAGTCTCTCCGGGACTAGCTCTGGGGATGAGCAGTTCTTC,CSLSGTSSGDEQFF
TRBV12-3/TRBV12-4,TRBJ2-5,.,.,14,TGTGCCAGCAGTTTAATGGTGGCGAGGGAGACCCAGTACTTC,CASSLMVARETQYF
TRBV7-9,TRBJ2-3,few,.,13,TGTGCCAGCAGCTCGTCTAGCGTAGATACGCAGTATTTT,CASSSSSVDTQYF
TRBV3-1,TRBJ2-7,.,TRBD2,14,TGTGCCAGCGGACTAGCGGGAGGCACCTACGAGCAGTACTTC,CASGLAGGTYEQYF
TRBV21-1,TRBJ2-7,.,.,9,TGTGCCAGCGGGAGGGAGCAGTACTTC,CASGREQYF
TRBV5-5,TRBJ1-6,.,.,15,TGTGCCAGTAGCTTGCCCCAGTTGCTGGGATCACCCCTCCACTTT,CASSLPQLLGSPLHF
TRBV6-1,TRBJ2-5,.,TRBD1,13,TGTGCCAGTGAGGACAGGATCCAGGAGACCCAGTACTTC,CASEDRIQETQYF
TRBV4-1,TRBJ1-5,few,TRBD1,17,TGCGCCAGCAGCCAAGGAACGGCCAGGGGGTCTCGTCAGCCCCAGCATTTT,CASSQGTARGSRQPQHF
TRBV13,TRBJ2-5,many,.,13,TGTGCCAGCAGCTTAGCCCACGGGGAGACCCAGTACTTC,CASSLAHGETQYF
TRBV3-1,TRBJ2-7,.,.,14,TGTGCCAGCAGCCAAGGTACTAGTGCGGGAGAGCAGTACTTC,CASSQGTSAGEQYF
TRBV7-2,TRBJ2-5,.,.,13,TGTGCCAGCAGCCTCCCCACCAGGGGGACCCAGTACTTC,CASSLPTRGTQYF
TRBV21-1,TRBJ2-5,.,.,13,TGTGCCAGAGGGGAACAGGGGAAGGAGACCCAGTACTTC,CARGEQGKETQYF
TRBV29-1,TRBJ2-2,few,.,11,TGCAGCGTTGTAGGCACCGGGGAGCTGTTTTTT,CSVVGTGELFF
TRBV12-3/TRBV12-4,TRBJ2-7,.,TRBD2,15,TGTGTCAGCAGTCTCGAAGCGGGGGGAGCCTACGAGCAGTACTTC,CVSSLEAGGAYEQYF
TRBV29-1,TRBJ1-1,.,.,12,TGCAGCGTTCTTGGACCGAGGGGTGAAGCTTTCTTT,CSVLGPRGEAFF
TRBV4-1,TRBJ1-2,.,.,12,TGCGCCAGCAGCCAATATGGGGGGGGCTACACCTTC,CASSQYGGGYTF
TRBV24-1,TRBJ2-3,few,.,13,TGTGCCATCGCACAGGAGTCCACAGATACGCAGTATTTT,CAIAQESTDTQYF
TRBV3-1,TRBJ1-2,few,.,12,TGTGCCAGCAGCCAAGATGAGAGGAGCTACACCTTC,CASSQDERSYTF
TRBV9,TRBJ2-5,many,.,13,TGTGCCAGCAGCGGGGGACGGGAAGAGACCCAGTACTTC,CASSGGREETQYF
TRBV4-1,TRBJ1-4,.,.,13,TGCGCCAGCAGCCGATTCTCTAATGAAAAACTGTTTTTT,CASSRFSNEKLFF